The present TCR beta chain was sequenced within a study of T cell responses to AZD1222 COVID-19 vaccine. Study results and caveats: Most donors were white British and more were female, and clonal diversity was possibly underestimated. Just a handful of AZD1222 recipients tested seropositive at baseline.

Libraries were prepared by immunoSEQ multiplex PCR; TCRdb keeps only in-frame clonotypes and omits some of them. The table records 160,000 or so clones, about 90% of them present only once. The CDR3 covers 13 residues. Germline V gives CDR1 LNHDA, CDR2 SQIVND (reference sequence). V lost 2 bases and J lost 6, with 7 bases in between. This clone showed up just once. The antigen is unknown. V and J are TRBV19 and TRBJ2-2; maybe TRBD1 (6 bases). The starting material was peripheral blood, obtained on day 0 of AZD1222 vaccination. This TCR was recovered from an adult in good health. The CDR3, as DNA: TGTGCCAGTAGTATAACAGGGCCCGGGGAGCTGTTTTTT. Translation: CASSITGPGELFF.